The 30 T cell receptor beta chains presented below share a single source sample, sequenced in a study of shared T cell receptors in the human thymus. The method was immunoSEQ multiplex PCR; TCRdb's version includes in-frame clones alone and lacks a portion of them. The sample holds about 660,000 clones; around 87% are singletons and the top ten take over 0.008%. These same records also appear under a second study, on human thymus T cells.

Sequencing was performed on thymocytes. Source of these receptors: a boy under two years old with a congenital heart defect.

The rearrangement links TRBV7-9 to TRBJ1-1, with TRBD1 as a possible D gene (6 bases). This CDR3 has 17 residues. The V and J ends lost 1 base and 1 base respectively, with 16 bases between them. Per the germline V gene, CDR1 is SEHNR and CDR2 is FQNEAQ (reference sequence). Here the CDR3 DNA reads TGTGCCAGCAGCTTAGGCCCGCCGGGACATCCGAACACTGAAGCTTTCTTT. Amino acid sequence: CASSLGPPGHPNTEAFF.

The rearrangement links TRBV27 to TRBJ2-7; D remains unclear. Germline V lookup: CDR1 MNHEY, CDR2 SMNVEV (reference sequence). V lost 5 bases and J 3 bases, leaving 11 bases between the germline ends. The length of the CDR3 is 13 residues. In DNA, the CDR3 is TGTGCCAGCAGTCCTACAGTAGTCTACGAGCAGTACTTC. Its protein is CASSPTVVYEQYF.

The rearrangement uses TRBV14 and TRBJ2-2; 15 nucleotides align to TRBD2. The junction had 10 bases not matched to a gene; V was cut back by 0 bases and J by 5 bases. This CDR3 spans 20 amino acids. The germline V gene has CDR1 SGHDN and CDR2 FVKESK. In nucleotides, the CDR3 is TGTGCCAGCAGCCAAGACCCCGGACTAGCGGGAGGGCCTCCGACCGGGGAGCTGTTTTTT. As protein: CASSQDPGLAGGPPTGELFF.

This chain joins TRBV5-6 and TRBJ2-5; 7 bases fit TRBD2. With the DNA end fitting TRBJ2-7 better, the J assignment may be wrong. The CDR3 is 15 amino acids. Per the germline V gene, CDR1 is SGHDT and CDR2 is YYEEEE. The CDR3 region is CASSPPGLRAYEQYF. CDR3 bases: TGTGCCAGCAGCCCCCCGGGACTAAGGGCCTACGAGCAGTACTTC.

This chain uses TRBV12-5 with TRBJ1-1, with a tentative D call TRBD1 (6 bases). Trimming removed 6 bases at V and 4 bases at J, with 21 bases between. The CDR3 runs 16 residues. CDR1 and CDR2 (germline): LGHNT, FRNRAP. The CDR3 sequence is CASGSRIKDSSTEAFF. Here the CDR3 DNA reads TGTGCTAGTGGCTCCCGAATAAAGGACAGTTCCACTGAAGCTTTCTTT.

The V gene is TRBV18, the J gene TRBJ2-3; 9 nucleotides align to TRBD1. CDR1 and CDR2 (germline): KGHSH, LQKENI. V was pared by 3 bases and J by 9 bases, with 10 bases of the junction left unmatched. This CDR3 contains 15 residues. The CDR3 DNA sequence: TGTGCCAGCTCACCGGACAGGGGACCTAGGGAAACGCAGTATTTT. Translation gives CASSPDRGPRETQYF.

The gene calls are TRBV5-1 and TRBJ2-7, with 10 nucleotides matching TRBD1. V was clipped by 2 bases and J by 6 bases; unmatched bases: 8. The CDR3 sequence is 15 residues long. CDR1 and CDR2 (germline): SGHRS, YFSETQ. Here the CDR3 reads CASSFTKGQGCEQYF. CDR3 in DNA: TGCGCCAGCAGCTTTACCAAGGGACAGGGGTGCGAGCAGTACTTC.

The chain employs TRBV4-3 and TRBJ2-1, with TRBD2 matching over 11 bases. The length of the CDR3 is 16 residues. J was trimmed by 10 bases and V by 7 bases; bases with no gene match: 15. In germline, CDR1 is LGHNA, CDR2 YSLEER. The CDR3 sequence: CASTPVGTSGAEEQFF. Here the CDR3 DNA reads TGCGCCAGCACCCCTGTGGGGACTAGCGGTGCAGAGGAGCAGTTCTTC.

The CDR3 DNA follows: TGCGCCAGCAGCCAGGGGGCGAAGCACTATGGCTACACCTTC. This sequence encodes CASSQGAKHYGYTF. The chain has TRBV5-1 and TRBJ1-2; 8 bases are shared with TRBD1. Trimming took 4 bases from V and 3 from J; bases not matched to a gene: 5. Germline lookup yields CDR1 SGHRS and CDR2 YFSETQ. CDR3 length equals 14 residues.

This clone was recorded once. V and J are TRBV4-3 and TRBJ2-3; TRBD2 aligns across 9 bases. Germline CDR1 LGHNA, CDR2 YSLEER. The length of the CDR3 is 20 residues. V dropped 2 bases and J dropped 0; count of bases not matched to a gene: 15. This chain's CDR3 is CASSQSSRASGTHSTDTQYF. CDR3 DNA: TGCGCCAGCAGCCAATCCTCCAGGGCTAGCGGGACCCATAGCACAGATACGCAGTATTTT.

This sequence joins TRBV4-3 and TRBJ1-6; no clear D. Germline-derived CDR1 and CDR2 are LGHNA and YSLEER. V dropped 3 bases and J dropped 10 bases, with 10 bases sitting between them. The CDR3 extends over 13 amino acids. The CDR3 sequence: CASSHTIESPLHF. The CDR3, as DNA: TGCGCCAGCAGCCACACAATCGAATCACCCCTCCACTTT.

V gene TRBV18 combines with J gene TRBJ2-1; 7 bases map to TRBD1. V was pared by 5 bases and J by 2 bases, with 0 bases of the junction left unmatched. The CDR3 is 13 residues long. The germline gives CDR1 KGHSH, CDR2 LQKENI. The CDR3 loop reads CASSGQAYNEQFF. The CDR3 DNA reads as TGTGCCAGCTCAGGACAGGCCTACAATGAGCAGTTCTTC.

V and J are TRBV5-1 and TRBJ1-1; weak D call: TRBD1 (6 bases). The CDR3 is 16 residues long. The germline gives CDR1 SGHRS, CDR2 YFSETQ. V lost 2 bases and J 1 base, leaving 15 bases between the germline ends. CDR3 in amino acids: CASSFWIPGANTEAFF. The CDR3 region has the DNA TGCGCCAGCAGCTTTTGGATTCCAGGGGCGAACACTGAAGCTTTCTTT.

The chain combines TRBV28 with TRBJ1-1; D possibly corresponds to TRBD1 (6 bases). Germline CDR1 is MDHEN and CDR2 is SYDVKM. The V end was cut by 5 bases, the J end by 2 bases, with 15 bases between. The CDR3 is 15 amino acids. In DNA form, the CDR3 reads TGTGCCAGCAGTCCCTCGACAGGCCTTAACACTGAAGCTTTCTTT. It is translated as CASSPSTGLNTEAFF.

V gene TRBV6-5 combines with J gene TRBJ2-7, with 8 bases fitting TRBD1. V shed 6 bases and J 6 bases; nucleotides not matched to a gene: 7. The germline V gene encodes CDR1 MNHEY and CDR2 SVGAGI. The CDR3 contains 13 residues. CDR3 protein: CASRRTGLSEQYF. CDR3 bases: TGTGCCAGCAGGCGGACAGGGCTTAGCGAGCAGTACTTC.

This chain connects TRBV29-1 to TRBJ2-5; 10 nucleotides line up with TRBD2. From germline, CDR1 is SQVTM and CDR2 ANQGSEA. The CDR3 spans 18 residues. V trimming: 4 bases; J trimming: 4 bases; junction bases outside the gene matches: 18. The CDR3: CSVGSGPPGLAKAETQYF. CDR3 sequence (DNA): TGCAGCGTTGGTTCGGGGCCCCCGGGACTAGCGAAGGCAGAGACCCAGTACTTC.

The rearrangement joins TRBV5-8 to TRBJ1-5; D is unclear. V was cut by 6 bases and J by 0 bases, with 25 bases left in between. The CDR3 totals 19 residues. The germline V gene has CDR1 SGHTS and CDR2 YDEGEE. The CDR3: CASTPNRDEAPYSNQPQHF. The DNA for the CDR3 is TGTGCCAGCACCCCTAACCGAGACGAGGCGCCGTATAGCAATCAGCCCCAGCATTTT.

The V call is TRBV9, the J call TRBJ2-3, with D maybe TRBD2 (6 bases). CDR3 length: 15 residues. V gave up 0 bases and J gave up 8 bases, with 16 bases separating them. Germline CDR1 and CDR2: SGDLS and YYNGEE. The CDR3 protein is CASSVGGVTHGTQYF. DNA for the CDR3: TGTGCCAGCAGCGTAGGGGGGGTGACTCACGGTACGCAGTATTTT. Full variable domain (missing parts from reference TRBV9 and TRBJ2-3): DSGVTQTPKHLITATGQRVTLRCSPRSGDLSVYWYQQSLDQGLQFLIQYYNGEERAKGNILERFSAQQFPDLHSELNLSSLELGDSALYFCASSVGGVTHGTQYFGPGTRLTVL.

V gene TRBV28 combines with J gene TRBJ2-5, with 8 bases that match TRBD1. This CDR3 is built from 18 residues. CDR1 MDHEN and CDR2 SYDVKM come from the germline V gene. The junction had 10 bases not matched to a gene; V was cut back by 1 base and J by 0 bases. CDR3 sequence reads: CASSLFRGRGGNQETQYF. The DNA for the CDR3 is TGTGCCAGCAGTTTATTCAGGGGGCGAGGGGGTAACCAAGAGACCCAGTACTTC.

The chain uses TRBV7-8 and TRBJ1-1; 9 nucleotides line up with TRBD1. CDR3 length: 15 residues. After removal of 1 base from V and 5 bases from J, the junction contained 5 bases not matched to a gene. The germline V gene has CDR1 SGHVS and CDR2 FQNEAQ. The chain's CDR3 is CASSLDRGRKTEAFF. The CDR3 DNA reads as TGTGCCAGCAGCTTAGACAGGGGGCGAAAAACTGAAGCTTTCTTT.

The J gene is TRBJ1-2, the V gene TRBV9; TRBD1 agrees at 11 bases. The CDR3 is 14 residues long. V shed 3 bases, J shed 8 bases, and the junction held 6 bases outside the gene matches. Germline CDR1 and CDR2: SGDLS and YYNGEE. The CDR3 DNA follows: TGTGCCAGCAGCGACGGACAGGGGGCGTTGGGCTACACCTTC. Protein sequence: CASSDGQGALGYTF.

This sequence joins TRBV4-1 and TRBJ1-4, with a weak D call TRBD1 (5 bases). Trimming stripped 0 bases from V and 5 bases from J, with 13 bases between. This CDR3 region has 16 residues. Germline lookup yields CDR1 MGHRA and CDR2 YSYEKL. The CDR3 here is CASSQESGTQNEKLFF. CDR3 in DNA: TGCGCCAGCAGCCAAGAGTCCGGGACTCAGAATGAAAAACTGTTTTTT.

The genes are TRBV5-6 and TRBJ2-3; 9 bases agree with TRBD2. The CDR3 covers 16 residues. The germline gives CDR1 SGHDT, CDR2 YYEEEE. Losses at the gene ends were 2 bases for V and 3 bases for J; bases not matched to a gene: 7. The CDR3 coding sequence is TGTGCCAGCAGCTTCCTGGCTAGCGGGGTAACAGATACGCAGTATTTT. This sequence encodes CASSFLASGVTDTQYF.

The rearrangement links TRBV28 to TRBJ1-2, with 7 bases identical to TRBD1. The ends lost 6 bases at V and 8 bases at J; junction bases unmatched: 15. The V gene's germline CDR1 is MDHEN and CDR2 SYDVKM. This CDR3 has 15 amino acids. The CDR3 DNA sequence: TGTGCCAGCAGCCCCCCTCAGGACAGGACGAGGGGCTACACCTTC. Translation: CASSPPQDRTRGYTF.

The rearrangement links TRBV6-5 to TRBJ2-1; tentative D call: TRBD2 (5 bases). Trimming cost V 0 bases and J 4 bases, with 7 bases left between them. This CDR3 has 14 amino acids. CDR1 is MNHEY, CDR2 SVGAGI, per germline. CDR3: CASSYSGEYNEQFF. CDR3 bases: TGTGCCAGCAGTTACTCGGGAGAATACAATGAGCAGTTCTTC.

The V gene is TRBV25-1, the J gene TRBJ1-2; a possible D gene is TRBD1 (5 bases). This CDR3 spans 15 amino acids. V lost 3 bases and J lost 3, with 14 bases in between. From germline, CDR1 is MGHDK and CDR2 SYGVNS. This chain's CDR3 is CASSDPGGNDYGYTF. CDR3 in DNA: TGTGCCAGCAGTGACCCCGGGGGTAATGACTATGGCTACACCTTC.

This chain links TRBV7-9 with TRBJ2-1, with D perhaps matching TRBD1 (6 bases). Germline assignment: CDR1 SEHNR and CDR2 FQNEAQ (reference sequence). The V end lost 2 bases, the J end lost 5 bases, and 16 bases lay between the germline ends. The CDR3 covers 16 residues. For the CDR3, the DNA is TGTGCCAGCAGCTTAAGGACAGTTTCCCAACACAATGAGCAGTTCTTC. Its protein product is CASSLRTVSQHNEQFF. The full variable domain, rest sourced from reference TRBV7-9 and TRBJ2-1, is DTGVSQNPRHKITKRGQNVTFRCDPISEHNRLYWYRQTLGQGPEFLTYFQNEAQLEKSRLLSDRFSAERPKGSFSTLEIQRTEQGDSAMYLCASSLRTVSQHNEQFFGPGTRLTVL.

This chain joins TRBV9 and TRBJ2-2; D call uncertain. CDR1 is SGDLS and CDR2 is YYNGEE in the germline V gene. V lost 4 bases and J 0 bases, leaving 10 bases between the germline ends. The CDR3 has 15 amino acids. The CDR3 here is CASSPVRANTGELFF. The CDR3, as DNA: TGTGCCAGCAGCCCTGTTCGGGCGAACACCGGGGAGCTGTTTTTT.

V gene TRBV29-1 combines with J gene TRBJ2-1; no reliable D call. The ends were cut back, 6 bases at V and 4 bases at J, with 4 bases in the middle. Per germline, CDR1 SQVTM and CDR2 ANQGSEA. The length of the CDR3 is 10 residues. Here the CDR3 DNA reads TGCAGCGTCCAGTACAATGAGCAGTTCTTC. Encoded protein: CSVQYNEQFF.

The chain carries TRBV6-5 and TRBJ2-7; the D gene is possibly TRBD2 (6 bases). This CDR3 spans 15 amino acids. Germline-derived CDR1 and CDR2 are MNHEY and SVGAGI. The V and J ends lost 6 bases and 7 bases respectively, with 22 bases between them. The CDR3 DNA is TGTGCCAGCAGCCTGACTAGGACACCGCTTATGGAGCAGTACTTC. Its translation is CASSLTRTPLMEQYF.